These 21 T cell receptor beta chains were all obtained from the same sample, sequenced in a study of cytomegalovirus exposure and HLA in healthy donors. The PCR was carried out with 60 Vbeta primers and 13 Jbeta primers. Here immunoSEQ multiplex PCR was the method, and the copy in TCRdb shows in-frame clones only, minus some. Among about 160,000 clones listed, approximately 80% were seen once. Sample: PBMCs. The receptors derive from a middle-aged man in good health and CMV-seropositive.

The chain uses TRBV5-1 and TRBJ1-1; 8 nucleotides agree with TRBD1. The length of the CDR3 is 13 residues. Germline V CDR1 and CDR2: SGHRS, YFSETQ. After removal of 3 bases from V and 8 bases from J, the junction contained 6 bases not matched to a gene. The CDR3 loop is CASSSFQGAEAFF. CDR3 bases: TGCGCCAGCAGCTCGTTCCAGGGGGCGGAAGCTTTCTTT.

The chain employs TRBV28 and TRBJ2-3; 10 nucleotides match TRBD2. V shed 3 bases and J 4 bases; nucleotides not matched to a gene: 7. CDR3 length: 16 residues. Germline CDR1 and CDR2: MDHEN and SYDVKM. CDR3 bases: TGTGCCAGCAGTTTTGGGGCTAGCGGGAGTCCAGATACGCAGTATTTT. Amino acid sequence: CASSFGASGSPDTQYF.

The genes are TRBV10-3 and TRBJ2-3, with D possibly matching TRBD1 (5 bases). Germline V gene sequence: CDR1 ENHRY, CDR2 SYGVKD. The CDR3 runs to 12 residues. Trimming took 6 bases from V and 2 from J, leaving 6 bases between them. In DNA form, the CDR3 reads TGTGCCATCAGGGGGCCCACAGATACGCAGTATTTT. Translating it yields CAIRGPTDTQYF.

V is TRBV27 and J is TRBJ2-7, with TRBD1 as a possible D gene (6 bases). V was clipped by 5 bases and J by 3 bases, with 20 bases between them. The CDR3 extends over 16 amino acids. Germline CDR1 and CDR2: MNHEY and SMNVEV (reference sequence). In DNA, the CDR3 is TGTGCCAGCAGTCCTTCCTACGGGACAAGAATCTACGAGCAGTACTTC. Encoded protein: CASSPSYGTRIYEQYF.

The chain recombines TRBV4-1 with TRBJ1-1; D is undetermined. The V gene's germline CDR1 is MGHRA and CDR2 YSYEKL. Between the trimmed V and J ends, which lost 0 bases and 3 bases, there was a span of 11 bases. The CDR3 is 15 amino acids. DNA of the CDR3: TGCGCCAGCAGCCAAGATAACGGTGTTCACACTGAAGCTTTCTTT. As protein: CASSQDNGVHTEAFF.

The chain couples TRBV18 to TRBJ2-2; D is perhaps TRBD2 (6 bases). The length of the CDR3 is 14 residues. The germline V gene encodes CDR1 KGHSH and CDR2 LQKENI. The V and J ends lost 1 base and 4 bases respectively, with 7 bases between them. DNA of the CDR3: TGTGCCAGCTCACCACAGGGACTCACCGGGGAGCTGTTTTTT. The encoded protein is CASSPQGLTGELFF. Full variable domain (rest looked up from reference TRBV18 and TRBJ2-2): NAGVMQNPRHLVRRRGQEARLRCSPMKGHSHVYWYRQLPEEGLKFMVYLQKENIIDESGMPKERFSAEFPKEGPSILRIQQVVRGDSAAYFCASSPQGLTGELFFGEGSRLTVL.

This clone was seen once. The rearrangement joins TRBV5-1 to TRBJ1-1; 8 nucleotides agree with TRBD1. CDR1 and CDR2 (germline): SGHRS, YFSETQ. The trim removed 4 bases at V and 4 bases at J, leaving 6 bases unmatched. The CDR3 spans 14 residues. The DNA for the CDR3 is TGCGCCAGCAGCCCGCCGGGACAGGTCACTGAAGCTTTCTTT. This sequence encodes CASSPPGQVTEAFF.

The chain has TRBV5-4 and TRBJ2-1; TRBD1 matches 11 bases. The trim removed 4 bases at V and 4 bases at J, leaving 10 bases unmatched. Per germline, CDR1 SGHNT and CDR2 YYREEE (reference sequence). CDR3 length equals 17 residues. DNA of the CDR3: TGTGCCAGCAGCCTCGGGACAGGGGGTCTGATATACAATGAGCAGTTCTTC. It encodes CASSLGTGGLIYNEQFF.

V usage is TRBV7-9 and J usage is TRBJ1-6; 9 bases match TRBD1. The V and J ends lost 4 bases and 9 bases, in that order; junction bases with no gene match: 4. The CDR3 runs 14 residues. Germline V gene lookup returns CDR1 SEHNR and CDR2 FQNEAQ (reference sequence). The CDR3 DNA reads TGTGCCAGCAGCTCGTTGACAGGGGGTTCACCCCTCCACTTT. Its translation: CASSSLTGGSPLHF.

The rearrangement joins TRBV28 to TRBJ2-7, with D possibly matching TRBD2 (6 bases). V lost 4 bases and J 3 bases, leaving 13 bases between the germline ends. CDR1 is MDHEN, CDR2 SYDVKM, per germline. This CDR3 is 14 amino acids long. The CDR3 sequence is CASSSPGASYEQYF. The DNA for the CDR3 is TGTGCCAGCAGTTCCCCGGGAGCGAGCTACGAGCAGTACTTC.

The CDR3 region is CASLIGRGEQFF. The CDR3 nucleotides read TGTGCCAGCCTCATTGGTCGGGGTGAGCAGTTCTTC. The rearrangement links TRBV2 to TRBJ2-1; possible D gene TRBD2, 5 bases. Germline-derived CDR1 and CDR2 are SNHLY and FYNNEI. The ends were cut back, 8 bases at V and 9 bases at J, with 14 bases in the middle. The CDR3 covers 12 residues.

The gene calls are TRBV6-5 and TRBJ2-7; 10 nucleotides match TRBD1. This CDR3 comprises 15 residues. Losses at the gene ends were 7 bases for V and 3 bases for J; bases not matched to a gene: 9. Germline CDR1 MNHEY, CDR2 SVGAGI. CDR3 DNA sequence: TGTGCCAGCACCCCCGGGACAGGGGTTTTCTACGAGCAGTACTTC. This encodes CASTPGTGVFYEQYF.

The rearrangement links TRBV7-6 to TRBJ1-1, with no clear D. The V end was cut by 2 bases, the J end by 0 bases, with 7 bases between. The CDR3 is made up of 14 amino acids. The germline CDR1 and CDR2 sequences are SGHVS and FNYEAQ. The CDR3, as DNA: TGTGCCAGCAGCTTACGGAGTATGAACACTGAAGCTTTCTTT. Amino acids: CASSLRSMNTEAFF.

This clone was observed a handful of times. The CDR3 DNA is TGTGCCAGCAGTGCTAGGACAGGCCAATACGAGCAGTACTTC. Translating it yields CASSARTGQYEQYF. This chain joins TRBV2 and TRBJ2-7; TRBD1 matches at 7 bases. Germline assignment: CDR1 SNHLY and CDR2 FYNNEI. V lost 4 bases, J lost 4 bases, and 7 bases stayed unmatched. The CDR3 has 14 residues.

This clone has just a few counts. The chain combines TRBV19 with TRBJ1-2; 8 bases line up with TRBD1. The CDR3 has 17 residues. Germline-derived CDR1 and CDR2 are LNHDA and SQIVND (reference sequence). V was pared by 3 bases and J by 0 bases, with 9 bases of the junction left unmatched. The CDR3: CASSILGQAPSNYGYTF. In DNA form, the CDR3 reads TGTGCCAGTAGTATTCTGGGACAGGCTCCCTCTAACTATGGCTACACCTTC.

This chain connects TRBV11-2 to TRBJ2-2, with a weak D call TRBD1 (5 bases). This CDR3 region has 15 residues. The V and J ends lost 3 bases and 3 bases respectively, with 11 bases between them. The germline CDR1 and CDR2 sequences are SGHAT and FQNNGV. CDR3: CASSFDSRYTGELFF. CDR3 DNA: TGTGCCAGCAGCTTCGACAGTCGGTACACCGGGGAGCTGTTTTTT.

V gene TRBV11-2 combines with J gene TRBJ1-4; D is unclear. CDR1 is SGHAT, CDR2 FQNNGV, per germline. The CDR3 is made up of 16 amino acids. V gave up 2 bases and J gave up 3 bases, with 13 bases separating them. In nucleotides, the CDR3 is TGTGCCAGCAGCTTACTTCTCCCGTCAGCTAATGAAAAACTGTTTTTT. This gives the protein CASSLLLPSANEKLFF.

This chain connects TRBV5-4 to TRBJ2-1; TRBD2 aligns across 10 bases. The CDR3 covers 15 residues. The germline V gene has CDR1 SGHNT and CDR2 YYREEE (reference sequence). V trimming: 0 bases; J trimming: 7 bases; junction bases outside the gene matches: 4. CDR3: CASSLELAGRNEQFF. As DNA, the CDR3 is TGTGCCAGCAGCTTGGAACTAGCGGGAAGAAATGAGCAGTTCTTC.

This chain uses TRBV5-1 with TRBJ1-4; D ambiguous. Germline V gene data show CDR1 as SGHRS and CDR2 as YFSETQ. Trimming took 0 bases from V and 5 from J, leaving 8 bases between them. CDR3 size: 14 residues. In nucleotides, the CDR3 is TGCGCCAGCAGCTTGGGCAGTCCAAATGAAAAACTGTTTTTT. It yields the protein CASSLGSPNEKLFF. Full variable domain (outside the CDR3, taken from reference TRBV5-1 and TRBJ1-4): KAGVTQTPRYLIKTRGQQVTLSCSPISGHRSVSWYQQTPGQGLQFLFEYFSETQRNKGNFPGRFSGRQFSNSRSEMNVSTLELGDSALYLCASSLGSPNEKLFFGSGTQLSVL.

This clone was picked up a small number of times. CDR3 region: CASSGTSGSADTQYF. The DNA for the CDR3 is TGTGCCAGCAGCGGGACTAGCGGGAGCGCAGATACGCAGTATTTT. The chain carries TRBV11-2 and TRBJ2-3, with TRBD2 matching over 14 bases. CDR1 SGHAT and CDR2 FQNNGV come from the germline V gene. This CDR3 contains 15 residues. V lost 5 bases to trimming and J lost 4 bases; unmatched junction nucleotides: 2. The whole variable domain, remainder taken from reference TRBV11-2 and TRBJ2-3, is EAGVAQSPRYKIIEKRQSVAFWCNPISGHATLYWYQQILGQGPKLLIQFQNNGVVDDSQLPKDRFSAERLKGVDSTLKIQPAKLEDSAVYLCASSGTSGSADTQYFGPGTRLTVL.

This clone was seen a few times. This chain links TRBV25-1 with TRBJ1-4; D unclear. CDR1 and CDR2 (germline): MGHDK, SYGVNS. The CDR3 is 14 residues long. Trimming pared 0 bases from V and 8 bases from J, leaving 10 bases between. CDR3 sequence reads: CASSEYRGGEKLFF. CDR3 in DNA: TGTGCCAGCAGTGAATATAGAGGCGGGGAAAAACTGTTTTTT.